This TCR beta chain was captured in a study of identical twins. V was cut by 3 bases and J by 4 bases, with 9 bases left in between. The CDR3 has 13 residues. From germline, CDR1 is KGHDR and CDR2 SFDVKD. A few counts support this clonotype. TCRdb called the 5' RACE reads again in MiXCR, with one record for every CDR3 protein. Of 500,000 or so distinct CDR3 sequences listed, 14% are singletons. This sample was shared with a second study, whose subject was yellow fever vaccine responses in identical twins.

Sequencing was performed on CD4+ T cells sorted from blood. This receptor was identified in a woman between 18 and 29 years old in good health. This chain uses TRBV24-1 with TRBJ2-7; no clear D. The CDR3 DNA reads as TGTGCCACCAGTGATCCCCCGCGGTACGAGCAGTACTTC. Protein: CATSDPPRYEQYF.